This TCR beta chain was profiled in a study of T cells in Graves' hyperthyroidism and ophthalmopathy. Whole-study findings and limits: Blood also contained most expanded thyroid clonotypes above 0.001. Stable hyperthyroidism and ophthalmopathy were separated using 13 V-J signatures.

RNA transcripts gave rise to amplified TCR beta CDR3 regions. HTBI primers were employed in a first-round RT-PCR of the TCR CDR3. TCRdb ran MiXCR on the multiplex PCR reads and lists one entry per CDR3 protein. Of more than 500,000 distinct CDR3 sequences listed, 16% are singletons. Reasons for excluding patients were uncontrolled infection, other autoimmune disease, pregnancy or lactation. This clonotype showed up just a few times. Its antigen remains unknown. The material sequenced was blood. This sequence originates from a young woman with Graves' ophthalmopathy.

As DNA, the CDR3 is TGTGCCAGCAGACCCCAGGGGCGGGTCAATCAGCCCCAGCATTTT. Its translation: CASRPQGRVNQPQHF. The gene calls are TRBV6-1 and TRBJ1-5; D is perhaps TRBD1 (6 bases). Germline V gene lookup returns CDR1 MNHNS and CDR2 SASEGT. The CDR3 contains 15 residues. The germline V and J ends were trimmed by 6 bases and 3 bases, with 15 bases remaining between them.